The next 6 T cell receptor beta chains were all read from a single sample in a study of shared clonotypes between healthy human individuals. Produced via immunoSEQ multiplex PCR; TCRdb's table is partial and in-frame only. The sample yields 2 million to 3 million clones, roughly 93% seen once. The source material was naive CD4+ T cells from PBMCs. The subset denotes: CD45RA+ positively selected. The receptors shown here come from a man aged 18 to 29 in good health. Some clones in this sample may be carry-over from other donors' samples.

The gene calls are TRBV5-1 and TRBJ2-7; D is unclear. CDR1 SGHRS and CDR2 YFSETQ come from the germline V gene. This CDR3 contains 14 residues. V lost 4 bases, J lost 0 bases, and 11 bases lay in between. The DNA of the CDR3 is TGCGCCAGCAGCGTAATCAGTAGCTCCTACGAGCAGTACTTC. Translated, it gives CASSVISSSYEQYF. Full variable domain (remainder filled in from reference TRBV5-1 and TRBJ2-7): KAGVTQTPRYLIKTRGQQVTLSCSPISGHRSVSWYQQTPGQGLQFLFEYFSETQRNKGNFPGRFSGRQFSNSRSEMNVSTLELGDSALYLCASSVISSSYEQYFGPGTRLTVT.

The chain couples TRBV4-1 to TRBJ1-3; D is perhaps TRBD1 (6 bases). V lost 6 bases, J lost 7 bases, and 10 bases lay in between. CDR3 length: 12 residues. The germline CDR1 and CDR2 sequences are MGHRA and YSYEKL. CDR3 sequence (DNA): TGCGCCAGCAGTCCCCAGGGGAACACCATATATTTT. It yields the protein CASSPQGNTIYF.

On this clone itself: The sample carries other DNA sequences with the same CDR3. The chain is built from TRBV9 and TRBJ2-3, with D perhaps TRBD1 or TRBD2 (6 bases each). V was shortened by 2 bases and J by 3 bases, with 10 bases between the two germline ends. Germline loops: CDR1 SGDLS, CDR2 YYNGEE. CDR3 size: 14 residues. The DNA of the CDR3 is TGTGCCAGCAGCGTCCGGGGGACAACAGATACGCAGTATTTT. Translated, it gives CASSVRGTTDTQYF.

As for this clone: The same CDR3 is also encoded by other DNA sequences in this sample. This CDR3 is CASRQGGSNQPQHF. CDR3 coding DNA: TGTGCCAGCAGGCAAGGAGGGAGCAATCAGCCCCAGCATTTT. The chain joins TRBV28 to TRBJ1-5; D not resolved. Germline CDR1 reads MDHEN; CDR2 reads SYDVKM. The ends were cut back, 6 bases at V and 1 base at J, with 10 bases in the middle. The CDR3 extends over 14 amino acids.

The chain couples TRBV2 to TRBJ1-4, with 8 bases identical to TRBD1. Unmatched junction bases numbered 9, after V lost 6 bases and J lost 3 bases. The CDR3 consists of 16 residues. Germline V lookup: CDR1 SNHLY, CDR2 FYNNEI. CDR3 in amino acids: CASRETGDRANEKLFF. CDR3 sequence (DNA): TGTGCCAGCAGAGAGACAGGGGATAGGGCTAATGAAAAACTGTTTTTT.

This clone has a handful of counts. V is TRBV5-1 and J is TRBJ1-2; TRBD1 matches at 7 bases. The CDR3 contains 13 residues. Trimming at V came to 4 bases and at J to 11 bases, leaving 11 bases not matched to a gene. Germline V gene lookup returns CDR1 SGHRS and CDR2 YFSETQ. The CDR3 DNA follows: TGCGCCAGCAGCAAAAACCGGGACAGCGGGTACACCTTC. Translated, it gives CASSKNRDSGYTF.